The 5 T cell receptor beta chains presented below share a single source sample, sequenced in a study of blood T cell repertoires in COVID-19. Clones were sequenced by immunoSEQ multiplex PCR, and TCRdb holds only the in-frame ones, with some missing. This table has around 130,000 clones, around four fifths appearing once. Sequencing was done on a sample of PBMCs or T cells enriched from blood (not recorded which). These receptors were collected from a man aged 40-49 years with acute COVID-19.

This chain joins TRBV28 and TRBJ2-5, with a possible D match to TRBD1 (5 bases). The CDR3 runs to 15 residues. Germline CDR1 and CDR2: MDHEN and SYDVKM. V was cut by 3 bases and J by 2 bases, with 13 bases left in between. In DNA form, the CDR3 reads TGTGCCAGCAGTTTTATGGAGACAGTTCAAGAGACCCAGTACTTC. Translation: CASSFMETVQETQYF.

The V call is TRBV30, the J call TRBJ1-1; perhaps TRBD1 as D (6 bases). V lost 5 bases and J lost 7, with 20 bases in between. CDR1 is GTSNPN, CDR2 SVGIG, per germline (reference sequence). This CDR3 has 14 amino acids. The CDR3 DNA follows: TGTGCCTGGGGGGTTACAGGGTTTAAGCTTGAAGCTTTCTTT. This gives the protein CAWGVTGFKLEAFF.

The gene calls are TRBV27 and TRBJ1-6, with unresolved D. Between the trimmed V and J ends, which lost 1 base and 6 bases, there was a span of 7 bases. The CDR3 is 14 residues long. CDR1 is MNHEY, CDR2 SMNVEV, per germline (reference sequence). The CDR3 DNA sequence: TGTGCCAGCAGTTTATTCGCACTTAATTCACCCCTCCACTTT. Its translation: CASSLFALNSPLHF.

This chain links TRBV6-5 with TRBJ1-4; TRBD1 matches at 8 bases. The V and J ends lost 8 bases and 2 bases, in that order; junction bases with no gene match: 1. The CDR3 sequence is 13 residues long. The germline V gene has CDR1 MNHEY and CDR2 SVGAGI. The CDR3 DNA reads as TGTGCCAGCCGGACAGGGACTAATGAAAAACTGTTTTTT. Protein sequence: CASRTGTNEKLFF.

This rearrangement joins TRBV18 to TRBJ1-6; no clear D gene. Trimming took 4 bases from V and 5 from J, leaving 9 bases between them. Germline V gene sequence: CDR1 KGHSH, CDR2 LQKENI. The CDR3 is 14 residues long. The CDR3 sequence: CASSHTADNSPLHF. The CDR3 nucleotides are TGTGCCAGCTCACATACAGCGGATAATTCACCCCTCCACTTT.